A single sample is the source of the 4 T cell receptor beta chains below, sequenced in a study of T cells after yellow fever vaccination. TCRdb recomputed calls from the 5' RACE reads with MiXCR, one row per CDR3 protein. The sample includes some 560,000 distinct CDR3 sequences, around 17% of them seen just once. The starting material was PBMCs, obtained less than 6 days after the first yellow fever vaccination. Every receptor here comes from a man aged 18 to 35 who received the YFV17D yellow fever vaccine.

This chain uses TRBV12-3 or TRBV12-4 with TRBJ2-1; 12 nucleotides match TRBD2. The CDR3 totals 15 residues. V lost 8 bases to trimming and J lost 4 bases; unmatched junction nucleotides: 6. The chain's CDR3 is CASGLTSGGYNEQFF. For the CDR3, the DNA is TGTGCCAGCGGGTTGACTAGCGGGGGTTACAATGAGCAGTTCTTC.

This sequence joins TRBV7-8 and TRBJ2-1; D not resolved. The CDR3 loop spans 14 amino acids. V dropped 0 bases and J dropped 5 bases, with 8 bases sitting between them. Germline V lookup: CDR1 SGHVS, CDR2 FQNEAQ. The CDR3 loop reads CASSLAPGNNEQFF. DNA of the CDR3: TGTGCCAGCAGCTTAGCGCCCGGCAACAATGAGCAGTTCTTC.

This clonotype was found a few times. The rearrangement links TRBV10-1 to TRBJ2-1, with 13 bases that match TRBD2. J gave up 13 bases and V 5 bases, and 5 bases lay outside the gene matches. Germline V gene data show CDR1 as WNHNN and CDR2 as SYGVQD (reference sequence). The CDR3 is made up of 13 amino acids. The CDR3 DNA reads as TGCGCCAGCAGTAGGACTAGCGGGGGCCCTCAGTTCTTC. Its protein is CASSRTSGGPQFF.

In this sample, this clonotype turned up a few times. The V and J genes are TRBV18 and TRBJ1-1; a weak D match, TRBD1 (6 bases). Between the trimmed V and J ends, which lost 1 base and 1 base, there was a span of 16 bases. This CDR3 spans 17 amino acids. Germline CDR1 is KGHSH and CDR2 is LQKENI. CDR3 sequence (DNA): TGTGCCAGCTCACCACGAGAAGTACAGGGTCCGAACACTGAAGCTTTCTTT. Translated: CASSPREVQGPNTEAFF.